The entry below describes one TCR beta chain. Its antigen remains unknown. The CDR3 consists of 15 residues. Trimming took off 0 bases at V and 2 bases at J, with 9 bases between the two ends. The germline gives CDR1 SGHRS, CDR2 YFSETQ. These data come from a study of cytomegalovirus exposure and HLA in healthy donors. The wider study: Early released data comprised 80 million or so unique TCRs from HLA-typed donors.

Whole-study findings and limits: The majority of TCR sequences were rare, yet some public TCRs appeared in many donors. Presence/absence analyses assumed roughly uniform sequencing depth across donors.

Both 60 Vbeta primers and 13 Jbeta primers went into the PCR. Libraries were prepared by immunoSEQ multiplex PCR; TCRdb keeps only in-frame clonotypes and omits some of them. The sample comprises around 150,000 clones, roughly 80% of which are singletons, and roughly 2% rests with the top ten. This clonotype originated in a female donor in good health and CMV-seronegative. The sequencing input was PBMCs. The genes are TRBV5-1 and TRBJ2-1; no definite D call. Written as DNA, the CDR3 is TGCGCCAGCAGCTTGGCCCACCCAGCCTACAATGAGCAGTTCTTC. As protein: CASSLAHPAYNEQFF.